This T cell receptor (beta chain) stems from a study of T cell responses to AZD1222 COVID-19 vaccine. Study-wide findings and caveats: Targeting of unmutated variant regions was reportedly seen in nearly half of spike-specific TCRs.

Note on this clone: Antigen specificity is unknown.

Some clones are missing from TCRdb's copy, which holds only in-frame ones; the method was immunoSEQ multiplex PCR. The table has about 60,000 clones, under 95% seen once. The CDR3 is made up of 16 amino acids. The V segment lost 4 bases and the J segment 0 bases; nucleotides outside the gene matches: 2. Germline CDR1 reads LGHNA; CDR2 reads YNFKEQ. The specimen was peripheral blood, collected 28 days after the second dose of the MenACWY control vaccine. The clonotype comes from an adult who received the MenACWY meningococcal vaccine as a control. The chain carries TRBV4-2 and TRBJ2-3, with TRBD2 matching 12 bases. CDR3 coding DNA: TGTGCCAGCAGCCTAGGACTAGCGGGGAGCACAGATACGCAGTATTTT. This sequence encodes CASSLGLAGSTDTQYF.